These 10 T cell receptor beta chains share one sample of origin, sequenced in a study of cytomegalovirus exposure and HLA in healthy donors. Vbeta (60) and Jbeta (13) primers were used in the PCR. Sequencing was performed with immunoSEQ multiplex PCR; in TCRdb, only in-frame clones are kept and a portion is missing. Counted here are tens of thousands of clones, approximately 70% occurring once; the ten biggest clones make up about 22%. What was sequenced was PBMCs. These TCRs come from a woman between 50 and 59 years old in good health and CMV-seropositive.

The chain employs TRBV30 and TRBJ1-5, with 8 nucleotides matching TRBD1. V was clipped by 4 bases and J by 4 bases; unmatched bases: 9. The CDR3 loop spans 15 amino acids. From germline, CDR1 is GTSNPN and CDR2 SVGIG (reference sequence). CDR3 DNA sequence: TGTGCCTGGACCCCCGGACAGGGAGGAAATCAGCCCCAGCATTTT. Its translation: CAWTPGQGGNQPQHF.

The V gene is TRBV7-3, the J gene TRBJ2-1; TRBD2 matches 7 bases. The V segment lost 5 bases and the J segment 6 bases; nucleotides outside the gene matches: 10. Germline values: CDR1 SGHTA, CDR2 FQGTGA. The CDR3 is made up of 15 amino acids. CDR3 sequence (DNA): TGTGCCAGCAGCCCCGGGGCTAGCGGAGTCAATGAGCAGTTCTTC. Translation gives CASSPGASGVNEQFF.

The CDR3 is CASSVTGGRDTQYF. In nucleotides, the CDR3 is TGTGCCAGCAGTGTCACGGGAGGACGAGATACGCAGTATTTT. The gene calls are TRBV6-1 and TRBJ2-3, with TRBD2 matching over 7 bases. The CDR3 is made up of 14 amino acids. After removal of 4 bases from V and 5 bases from J, the junction contained 6 bases not matched to a gene. Germline V gene lookup returns CDR1 MNHNS and CDR2 SASEGT.

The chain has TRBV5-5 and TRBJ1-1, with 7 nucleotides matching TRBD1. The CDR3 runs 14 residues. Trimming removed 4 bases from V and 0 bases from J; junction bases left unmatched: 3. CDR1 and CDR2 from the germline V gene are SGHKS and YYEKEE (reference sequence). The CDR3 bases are TGTGCCAGCAGCCTACAGGGGATGAACACTGAAGCTTTCTTT. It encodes CASSLQGMNTEAFF. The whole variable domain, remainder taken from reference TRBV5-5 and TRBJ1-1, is DAGVTQSPTHLIKTRGQQVTLRCSPISGHKSVSWYQQVLGQGPQFIFQYYEKEERGRGNFPDRFSARQFPNYSSELNVNALLLGDSALYLCASSLQGMNTEAFFGQGTRLTVV.

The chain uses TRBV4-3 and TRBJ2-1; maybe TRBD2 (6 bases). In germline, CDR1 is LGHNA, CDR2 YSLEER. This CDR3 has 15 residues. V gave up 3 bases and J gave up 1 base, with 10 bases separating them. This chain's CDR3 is CASSQGGTSYNEQFF. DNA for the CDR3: TGCGCCAGCAGCCAGGGAGGTACGTCCTACAATGAGCAGTTCTTC.

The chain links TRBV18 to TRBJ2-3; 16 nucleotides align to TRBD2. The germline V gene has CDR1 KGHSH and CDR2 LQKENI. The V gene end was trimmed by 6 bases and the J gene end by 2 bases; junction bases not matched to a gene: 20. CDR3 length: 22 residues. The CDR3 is CASSPGLAGGRQTLTLTDTQYF. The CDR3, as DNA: TGTGCCAGCTCGCCGGGACTAGCGGGGGGGCGGCAAACTTTAACCCTCACAGATACGCAGTATTTT.

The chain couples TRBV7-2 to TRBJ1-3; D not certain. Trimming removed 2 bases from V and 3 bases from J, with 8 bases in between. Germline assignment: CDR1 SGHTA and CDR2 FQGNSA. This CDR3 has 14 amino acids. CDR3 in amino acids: CASSLSDFGNTIYF. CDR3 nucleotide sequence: TGTGCCAGCAGCTTATCGGACTTTGGAAACACCATATATTTT.

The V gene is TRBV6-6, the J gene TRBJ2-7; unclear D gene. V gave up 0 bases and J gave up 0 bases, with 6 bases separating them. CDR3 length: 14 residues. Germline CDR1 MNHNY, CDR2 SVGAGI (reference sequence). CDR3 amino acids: CASSYSESSYEQYF. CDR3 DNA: TGTGCCAGCAGTTACTCGGAGAGCTCCTACGAGCAGTACTTC.

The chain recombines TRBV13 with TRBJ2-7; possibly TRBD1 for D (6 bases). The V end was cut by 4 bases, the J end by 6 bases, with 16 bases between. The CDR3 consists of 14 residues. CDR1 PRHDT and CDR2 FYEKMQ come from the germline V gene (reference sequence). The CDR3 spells CASSSRRQAPEQYF. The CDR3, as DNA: TGTGCCAGCAGCTCGCGCAGACAGGCCCCCGAGCAGTACTTC.

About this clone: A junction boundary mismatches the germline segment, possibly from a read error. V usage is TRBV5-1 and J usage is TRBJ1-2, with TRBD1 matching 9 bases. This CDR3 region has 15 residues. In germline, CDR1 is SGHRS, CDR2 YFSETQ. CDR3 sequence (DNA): TGCGCCAGCAGGGAGACAGGGGGTTCCTTCTATGACTACACCTTC. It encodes CASRETGGSFYDYTF.